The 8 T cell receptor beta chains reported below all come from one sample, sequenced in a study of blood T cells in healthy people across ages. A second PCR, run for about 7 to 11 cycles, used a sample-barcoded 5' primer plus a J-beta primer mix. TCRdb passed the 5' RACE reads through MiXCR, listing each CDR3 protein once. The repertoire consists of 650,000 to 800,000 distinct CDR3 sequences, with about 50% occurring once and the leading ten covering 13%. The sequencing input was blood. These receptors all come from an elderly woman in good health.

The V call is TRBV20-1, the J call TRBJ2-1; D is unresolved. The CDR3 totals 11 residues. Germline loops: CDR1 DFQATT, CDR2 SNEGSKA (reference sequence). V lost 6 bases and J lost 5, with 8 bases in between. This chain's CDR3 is CSAPPNNEQFF. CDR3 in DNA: TGCAGTGCCCCACCTAACAATGAGCAGTTCTTC.

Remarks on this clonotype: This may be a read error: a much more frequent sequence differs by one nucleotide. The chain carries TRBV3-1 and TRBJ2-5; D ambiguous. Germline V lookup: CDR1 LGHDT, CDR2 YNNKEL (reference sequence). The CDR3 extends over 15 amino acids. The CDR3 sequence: CAGSQGWPISYEQYF. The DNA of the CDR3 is TGTGCCGGCAGCCAAGGCTGGCCCATCAGTTATGAGCAGTACTTC.

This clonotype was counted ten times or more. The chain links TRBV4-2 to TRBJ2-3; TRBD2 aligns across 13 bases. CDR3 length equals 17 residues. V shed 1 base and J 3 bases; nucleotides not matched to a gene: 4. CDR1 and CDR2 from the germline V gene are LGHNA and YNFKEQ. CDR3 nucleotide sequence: TGTGCCAGCAGCCAAGCTTTGACTAGCGGGGGGACAGATACGCAGTATTTT. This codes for CASSQALTSGGTDTQYF.

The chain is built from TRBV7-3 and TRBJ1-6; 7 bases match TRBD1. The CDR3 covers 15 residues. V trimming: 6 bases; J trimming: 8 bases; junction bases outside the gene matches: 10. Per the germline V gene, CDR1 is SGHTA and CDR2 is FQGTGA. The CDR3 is CASSSGQASYSPLHF. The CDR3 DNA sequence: TGTGCCAGCAGTTCAGGACAGGCGTCATATTCACCCCTCCACTTT.

This CDR3 is CSVEDGRGQKYF. The CDR3 nucleotides read TGCAGCGTTGAAGATGGACGGGGACAGAAGTACTTC. V is TRBV29-1 and J is TRBJ2-5, with TRBD1 matching over 7 bases. After removal of 0 bases from V and 12 bases from J, the junction contained 7 bases not matched to a gene. Germline values: CDR1 SQVTM, CDR2 ANQGSEA. The CDR3 spans 12 residues.

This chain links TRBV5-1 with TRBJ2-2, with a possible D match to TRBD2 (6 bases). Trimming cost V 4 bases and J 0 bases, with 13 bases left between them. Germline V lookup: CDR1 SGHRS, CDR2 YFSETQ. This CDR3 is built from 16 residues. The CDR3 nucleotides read TGCGCCAGCAGCCCAATTAGCGGTACGAACACCGGGGAGCTGTTTTTT. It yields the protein CASSPISGTNTGELFF. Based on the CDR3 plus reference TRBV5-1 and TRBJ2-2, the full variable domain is KAGVTQTPRYLIKTRGQQVTLSCSPISGHRSVSWYQQTPGQGLQFLFEYFSETQRNKGNFPGRFSGRQFSNSRSEMNVSTLELGDSALYLCASSPISGTNTGELFFGEGSRLTVL.

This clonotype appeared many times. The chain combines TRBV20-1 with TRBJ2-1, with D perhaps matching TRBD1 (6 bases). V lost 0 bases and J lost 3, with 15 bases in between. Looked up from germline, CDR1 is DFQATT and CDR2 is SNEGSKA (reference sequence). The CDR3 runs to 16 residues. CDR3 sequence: CSARDYRAGDYNEQFF. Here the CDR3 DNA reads TGCAGTGCTAGAGATTACAGGGCCGGGGACTACAATGAGCAGTTCTTC.

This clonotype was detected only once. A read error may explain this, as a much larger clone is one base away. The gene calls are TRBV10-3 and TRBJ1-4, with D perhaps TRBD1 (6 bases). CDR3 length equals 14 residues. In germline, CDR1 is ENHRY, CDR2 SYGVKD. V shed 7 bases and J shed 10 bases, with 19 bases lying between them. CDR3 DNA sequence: TGTGCCATCACTCCCACAGGGCGAGGTGCAAAACTGTTTTTT. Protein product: CAITPTGRGAKLFF.